The present entry profiles one TCR beta chain with its context. The antigen remains undetermined. Sequencing used immunoSEQ multiplex PCR; TCRdb keeps in-frame clones, though not all of them. Counted here are about 120,000 clones, around 85% occurring once; the ten biggest clones make up roughly 3.8%. This sample was taken from a study of T cell responses to AZD1222 COVID-19 vaccine. Whole-study results and caveats: Seropositive status at baseline applied to only 6 or 7 AZD1222 recipients. Two doses of AZD1222 preceded a rise in Spike-specific TCR breadth and depth. Nearly half of unique spike-specific TCRs reportedly avoided B.1.351 and B.1.1.7 mutated regions. Donors were largely white British and mainly female; clonal diversity was possibly underestimated.

The CDR3 sequence is 12 residues long. Germline CDR1 MNHNY, CDR2 SVGAGI (reference sequence). Trimming cost V 11 bases and J 5 bases, with 15 bases left between them. The sample consisted of peripheral blood, taken on day 0 of MenACWY control vaccination. The origin of this receptor is an adult in good health. The chain carries TRBV6-6 and TRBJ1-1, with D hard to call. In nucleotides, the CDR3 is TGTGCCGTCGAGGACGGTCGGACTGAAGCTTTCTTT. This gives the protein CAVEDGRTEAFF.